This T cell receptor beta chain came from a study of blood T cell repertoires in COVID-19. Sequencing was performed with immunoSEQ multiplex PCR; in TCRdb, only in-frame clones are kept and a portion is missing. The table lists some 250,000 clones, 70% to 90% of them singletons. This CDR3 spans 14 amino acids. V trimming: 9 bases; J trimming: 7 bases; junction bases outside the gene matches: 9. Germline values: CDR1 SNHLY, CDR2 FYNNEI. Participants had their cohort set by participant-reported clinical history. Donors of Cohort 3 who recovered were those that had two negative PCRs, clearance, or symptom resolution.

Sequenced sample: PBMCs or T cells enriched from blood (not recorded which). The TCR sequence derives from a woman aged 45-60 years who had recovered from COVID-19. V gene TRBV2 combines with J gene TRBJ2-2; 9 nucleotides agree with TRBD1. In DNA form, the CDR3 reads TGTGCCAGTTCGGGACAGGGCATAAGCGGGGAGCTGTTTTTT. It yields the protein CASSGQGISGELFF.